This T cell receptor beta chain was sequenced for a study of vaccination effects on CD4 cells after COVID-19. Germline V gene data show CDR1 as MNHEY and CDR2 as SVGAGI. V lost 4 bases, J lost 5 bases, and 15 bases lay in between. CDR3 size: 15 residues. Within the ViraFEST assay, antigen-specific CD4+ T cells underwent expansion with viral peptide pools prior to sequencing. Upon completion of roughly ten days in culture, CD4+ T cells were isolated. Recipients of the vaccine had no prior SARS-CoV-2 infection and negative nucleocapsid antibodies. Of note for this clone: Its antigen is still unknown.

TCRdb keeps only in-frame clones here, not all; method: immunoSEQ multiplex PCR. The sample has about 23,000 clones; about 63% are singletons. Study-wide results and caveats: Clones arising from infection and from vaccination showed marked clonal contraction late after vaccination.

The chain combines TRBV6-5 with TRBJ1-5, with D possibly being TRBD1 (5 bases). The sample here was CD4+ T cells from PBMCs cultured with HCoV-NL63 spike peptides, taken before COVID-19 vaccination. The sequence derives from a human donor who received a COVID-19 vaccine. This chain's CDR3 is CASSSFGRADQPQHF. As DNA, the CDR3 is TGTGCCAGCAGTTCCTTTGGCAGGGCAGATCAGCCCCAGCATTTT.